Below, 27 T cell receptor beta chains from the same sample are listed, as sequenced in a study of early T cells in non-severe SARS-CoV-2 infection. One entry per CDR3 protein, called by TCRdb with MiXCR from the 5' RACE reads. The sample has 55,000 to 75,000 distinct CDR3 sequences; around 9.9% are singletons. Sequencing was carried out using whole blood. The receptors shown here come from an adult who was a healthcare worker with PCR-confirmed SARS-CoV-2 infection or an uninfected control (not recorded which).

The V gene is TRBV18, the J gene TRBJ1-1; maybe TRBD1 (6 bases). The V and J ends lost 3 bases and 3 bases respectively, with 17 bases between them. The length of the CDR3 is 16 residues. CDR1 and CDR2 from the germline V gene are KGHSH and LQKENI. CDR3: CASSPPTGPWDTEAFF. CDR3 in DNA: TGTGCCAGCTCACCCCCGACAGGACCCTGGGACACTGAAGCTTTCTTT.

This clonotype was seen a single time. This may be a read error, as it is one base from a much larger clone. This rearrangement joins TRBV11-2 to TRBJ2-6, with D possibly matching TRBD2 (5 bases). The V end lost 1 base, the J end lost 8 bases, and 9 bases lay between the germline ends. The CDR3 spans 14 residues. Germline values: CDR1 SGHAT, CDR2 FQNNGV. This CDR3 reads CASSLGAGTNVLTF. CDR3 nucleotide sequence: TGTGCCAGCAGCTTAGGGGCCGGGACCAACGTCCTGACTTTC.

This clonotype has at least ten counts. The chain combines TRBV7-9 with TRBJ2-1; no clear D gene. Germline V gene sequence: CDR1 SEHNR, CDR2 FQNEAQ (reference sequence). The V gene lost 1 base and the J gene lost 4 bases, with 8 bases spanning the gap. This CDR3 spans 14 amino acids. The CDR3 nucleotides read TGTGCCAGCAGCTTAGTTGTGGGATACAATGAGCAGTTCTTC. Protein: CASSLVVGYNEQFF.

This clonotype came up many times. The rearrangement uses TRBV20-1 and TRBJ2-7, with TRBD1 matching 7 bases. The germline V gene has CDR1 DFQATT and CDR2 SNEGSKA (reference sequence). This CDR3 has 12 residues. J gave up 3 bases and V 2 bases, and 1 base lay outside the gene matches. CDR3 loop: CSARQGVYEQYF. CDR3 in DNA: TGCAGTGCTAGACAGGGGGTCTACGAGCAGTACTTC.

This clonotype was observed a few times. J is TRBJ1-3 and V is TRBV20-1; weak D call: TRBD1 (5 bases). This CDR3 spans 14 amino acids. V was cut by 2 bases and J by 1 base, with 9 bases left in between. Germline CDR1 is DFQATT and CDR2 is SNEGSKA (reference sequence). CDR3 protein: CSARKGASGNTIYF. In nucleotides, the CDR3 is TGCAGTGCTAGAAAAGGGGCGTCTGGAAACACCATATATTTT.

Only a few counts were recorded for this clonotype. The J gene is TRBJ2-1, the V gene TRBV7-2; D perhaps matches TRBD2 (6 bases). Trimming pared 6 bases from V and 2 bases from J, leaving 14 bases between. CDR1 SGHTA and CDR2 FQGNSA come from the germline V gene. The CDR3 extends over 15 amino acids. The DNA for the CDR3 is TGTGCCAGCAGTGCTAGCGCCCAAGCCTACAATGAGCAGTTCTTC. This translates into CASSASAQAYNEQFF.

This clonotype was counted many times. The chain couples TRBV14 to TRBJ2-5; tentatively, D is TRBD2 (5 bases). The V end was cut by 3 bases, the J end by 4 bases, with 15 bases between. Germline assignment: CDR1 SGHDN and CDR2 FVKESK. The CDR3 runs 15 residues. The CDR3 loop reads CASSHEEDLGETQYF. In nucleotides, the CDR3 is TGTGCCAGCAGCCACGAAGAGGACTTAGGAGAGACCCAGTACTTC.

This clonotype was observed a handful of times. V and J are TRBV2 and TRBJ2-1, with a weak D call TRBD2 (6 bases). CDR1 is SNHLY, CDR2 FYNNEI, per germline. The V end was cut by 8 bases, the J end by 3 bases, with 20 bases between. CDR3 length: 16 amino acids. The chain's CDR3 is CASSNRRDSYYNEQFF. For the CDR3, the DNA is TGTGCCAGCTCGAACCGCCGGGACTCCTACTACAATGAGCAGTTCTTC.

This clonotype turned up a few times. This sequence joins TRBV20-1 and TRBJ2-5; either TRBD1 or TRBD2 may fit D (6 bases each). Germline assignment: CDR1 DFQATT and CDR2 SNEGSKA (reference sequence). The length of the CDR3 is 15 residues. V was pared by 0 bases and J by 4 bases, with 15 bases between. The CDR3 sequence: CSARDRRGIRETQYF. DNA for the CDR3: TGCAGTGCTAGAGATCGGAGGGGGATTCGAGAGACCCAGTACTTC.

At least ten counts were recorded for this clonotype. This chain links TRBV24-1 with TRBJ1-4; D ambiguous. The CDR3 consists of 11 residues. The germline gives CDR1 KGHDR, CDR2 SFDVKD. Trimming left V 10 bases short and J 7 bases short, with 9 bases between. The CDR3 loop is CATSAGEKLFF. CDR3 nucleotides: TGTGCCACAAGCGCCGGTGAAAAACTGTTTTTT.

This chain links TRBV21-1 with TRBJ2-7; the D call TRBD1 from the table was never checked on the DNA. TRBV21-1 is flagged as a pseudogene. The CDR3 contains 10 residues. CDR3 DNA sequence: TGTGCCAGCGGGGGGACCACAAAGTACTTC. Translation gives CASGGTTKYF.

The CDR3 region is CAISGTSGRIEQFF. The DNA for the CDR3 is TGTGCCATCAGTGGGACTAGCGGGAGAATTGAGCAGTTCTTC. The chain links TRBV10-3 to TRBJ2-1; 13 positions match TRBD2. V gave up 4 bases and J gave up 9 bases; unmatched junction bases: 3. Germline V gives CDR1 ENHRY, CDR2 SYGVKD. The CDR3 consists of 14 residues.

This clonotype occurred a few times. J is TRBJ2-1 and V is TRBV7-9; no definite D call. The CDR3 spans 16 residues. The V gene lost 5 bases and the J gene lost 9 bases, with 23 bases spanning the gap. The germline V gene encodes CDR1 SEHNR and CDR2 FQNEAQ (reference sequence). The CDR3 is CASSPPSTLKRSEQFF. CDR3 nucleotide sequence: TGTGCCAGCAGCCCTCCCTCCACGCTAAAGAGGAGTGAGCAGTTCTTC.

This sequence joins TRBV11-3 and TRBJ2-1, with 11 bases fitting TRBD1. The V segment lost 6 bases and the J segment 7 bases; nucleotides outside the gene matches: 8. The CDR3 sequence is 15 residues long. The germline CDR1 and CDR2 sequences are SGHNT and YENEEA. The CDR3 bases are TGTGCCAGCAGTTCCGGACAGGGGGCTTGGAATGAGCAGTTCTTC. Translation: CASSSGQGAWNEQFF.

The sample holds many counts of this clonotype. The chain is built from TRBV6-2 or TRBV6-3 and TRBJ2-7, with D tentatively TRBD1 (6 bases). V was pared by 7 bases and J by 3 bases, with 16 bases between. The CDR3 consists of 14 residues. The germline V gene encodes CDR1 MNHEY and CDR2 SVGEGT. Written as DNA, the CDR3 is TGTGCCAGCAAGCCACCGGACAGTTACTACGAGCAGTACTTC. Translated: CASKPPDSYYEQYF.

This clonotype was found a few times. This chain joins TRBV28 and TRBJ2-1, with no clear D. CDR1 is MDHEN, CDR2 SYDVKM, per germline. The CDR3 runs 13 residues. V was cut by 2 bases and J by 6 bases, with 8 bases left in between. The CDR3 nucleotides read TGTGCCAGCAGTTTAAGTCCAGTCAATGAGCAGTTCTTC. This gives the protein CASSLSPVNEQFF.

A few counts support this clonotype. The chain joins TRBV7-2 to TRBJ2-6, with D unresolved. Trimming pared 6 bases from V and 0 bases from J, leaving 9 bases between. This CDR3 region has 15 residues. Germline CDR1 SGHTA, CDR2 FQGNSA. DNA of the CDR3: TGTGCCAGCAGACTACCCCTCTCTGGGGCCAACGTCCTGACTTTC. The encoded protein is CASRLPLSGANVLTF.

This clonotype was counted only a few times. V usage is TRBV9 and J usage is TRBJ2-7; 8 positions match TRBD2. V lost 3 bases and J lost 4; bases outside the gene matches: 6. The germline gives CDR1 SGDLS, CDR2 YYNGEE. The CDR3 consists of 14 residues. The CDR3 is CASSADGLAYEQYF. In nucleotides, the CDR3 is TGTGCCAGCAGCGCAGATGGACTAGCTTACGAGCAGTACTTC. Together with reference TRBV9 and TRBJ2-7, the CDR3 gives the full variable domain: DSGVTQTPKHLITATGQRVTLRCSPRSGDLSVYWYQQSLDQGLQFLIQYYNGEERAKGNILERFSAQQFPDLHSELNLSSLELGDSALYFCASSADGLAYEQYFGPGTRLTVT.

This clonotype has a count of ten or more. CDR3 coding DNA: TGTGCCACCAGTGGTACGGGACTAGCGGGAGGGGACAATGAGCAGTTCTTC. Residues: CATSGTGLAGGDNEQFF. The chain combines TRBV24-1 with TRBJ2-1, with 16 bases identical to TRBD2. This CDR3 comprises 17 residues. Trimming removed 5 bases from V and 5 bases from J; junction bases left unmatched: 5. Per germline, CDR1 KGHDR and CDR2 SFDVKD.

This clonotype was recorded many times. The chain uses TRBV20-1 and TRBJ2-7; D possibly matches TRBD1 or TRBD2 (5 bases each). CDR3 length equals 13 residues. Germline CDR1 is DFQATT and CDR2 is SNEGSKA (reference sequence). V gave up 4 bases and J gave up 7 bases, with 17 bases separating them. CDR3 sequence: CSATQPRGWEQYF. The DNA for the CDR3 is TGCAGTGCTACTCAACCGAGGGGATGGGAGCAGTACTTC.

This clonotype was observed a few times. This rearrangement joins TRBV7-8 to TRBJ2-3; possible D gene TRBD2, 6 bases. V lost 2 bases and J 6 bases, leaving 15 bases between the germline ends. CDR3 length: 15 residues. Germline values: CDR1 SGHVS, CDR2 FQNEAQ. In DNA form, the CDR3 reads TGTGCCAGCAGCTTATTCATAGACGGGAGCGATACGCAGTATTTT. Amino acids: CASSLFIDGSDTQYF.

The V gene is TRBV4-3, the J gene TRBJ2-1; D not resolved. V was pared by 0 bases and J by 5 bases, with 8 bases between. The CDR3 consists of 14 residues. The germline CDR1 and CDR2 sequences are LGHNA and YSLEER. The CDR3 sequence: CASSQDQQHNEQFF. DNA of the CDR3: TGCGCCAGCAGCCAAGATCAGCAGCACAATGAGCAGTTCTTC.

This clonotype was counted only a few times. The chain recombines TRBV7-8 with TRBJ2-3; D uncertain. CDR1 SGHVS and CDR2 FQNEAQ come from the germline V gene. The CDR3 is made up of 15 amino acids. V lost 1 base, J lost 6 bases, and 14 bases lay in between. CDR3 loop: CASSLGRLEPDTQYF. CDR3 coding DNA: TGTGCCAGCAGCTTAGGACGTCTAGAACCCGATACGCAGTATTTT. Complete variable domain (other parts from reference TRBV7-8 and TRBJ2-3): GAGVSQSPRYKVAKRGQDVALRCDPISGHVSLFWYQQALGQGPEFLTYFQNEAQLDKSGLPSDRFFAERPEGSVSTLKIQRTQQEDSAVYLCASSLGRLEPDTQYFGPGTRLTVL.

The J gene is TRBJ2-7, the V gene TRBV7-6, with TRBD1 matching 7 bases. Germline V gives CDR1 SGHVS, CDR2 FNYEAQ. The CDR3 length is 17 residues. Trimming removed 4 bases from V and 0 bases from J; junction bases left unmatched: 12. The CDR3 loop reads CASSSIAGEGASYEQYF. The CDR3 coding sequence is TGTGCCAGCAGCTCGATAGCTGGCGAGGGGGCCTCCTACGAGCAGTACTTC.

This clonotype was recorded many times. The genes are TRBV11-2 and TRBJ2-1; D remains unclear. This CDR3 has 13 residues. Germline CDR1 SGHAT, CDR2 FQNNGV. V lost 0 bases, J lost 10 bases, and 10 bases lay in between. CDR3 nucleotide sequence: TGTGCCAGCAGCTTAGATCTTATGGGGGAGCAGTTCTTC. Translation: CASSLDLMGEQFF.

The V and J genes are TRBV19 and TRBJ1-2; D remains ambiguous. V shed 7 bases and J shed 4 bases, with 16 bases lying between them. The CDR3 consists of 14 residues. Germline-derived CDR1 and CDR2 are LNHDA and SQIVND (reference sequence). The DNA for the CDR3 is TGTGCCAGTACCCCGACCGGGATAGGCTATGGCTACACCTTC. Amino acids: CASTPTGIGYGYTF.

J is TRBJ2-7 and V is TRBV7-9; D might be TRBD1 (6 bases). V was shortened by 5 bases and J by 3 bases, with 8 bases between the two germline ends. Germline V gene sequence: CDR1 SEHNR, CDR2 FQNEAQ (reference sequence). The CDR3 runs to 12 residues. The CDR3 DNA reads TGTGCCAGCAGCCGGGACATCTACGAGCAGTACTTC. Translated: CASSRDIYEQYF.